This is a list of T cell receptor beta chains from one sample in a study of CD8+ T cells in alopecia areata. Only in-frame clones appear in the TCRdb table, and some are missing; sequencing was by immunoSEQ multiplex PCR. The top ten hold 1% of the sample, which has some 190,000 clones, 60% seen once. Sample: CD4+ T cells sorted from blood, taken at week 24, from a patient treated with tofacitinib. All receptors come from a human donor with alopecia areata. The CDR3 runs from the conserved cysteine through the conserved F or W.

CDR3 protein: CSGSGGGRNEQFF
V gene: TRBV29-1

CDR3 protein: CASSLQGANTEAFF
V gene: TRBV27

CDR3 protein: CASSSIDRQETQYF
V gene: TRBV7-2

CDR3 protein: CASKRAAGEQFF
V gene: TRBV19

CDR3 protein: CASSYSIPSTDTQYF
V gene: TRBV6-5

CDR3 protein: CAWSVVPISYEQYF
V gene: TRBV30

CDR3 protein: CASSPGTGTTGELFF
V gene: TRBV5-1

CDR3 protein: CASSYKGASSPLHF
V gene: TRBV6-6

CDR3 protein: CASSLGLSPGGTDTQYF
V gene: TRBV11-2

CDR3 protein: CATSRDPQAGQFF
V gene: TRBV15

CDR3 protein: CSAGTGWTDTQYF
V gene: TRBV29-1

CDR3 protein: CASSRQGPDTQYF
V gene: TRBV6-1

CDR3 protein: CSVWTGWNTGELFF
V gene: TRBV29-1

CDR3 protein: CASSQDAGHQDYGYTF
V gene: TRBV4-3

CDR3 protein: CSVGRLAGSYEQYF
V gene: TRBV29-1

CDR3 protein: CASSGQGSRNQPQHF
V gene: TRBV2

CDR3 protein: CSVVRGSSYEQYF
V gene: TRBV29-1

CDR3 protein: CAISEIGTALYEQYF
V gene: TRBV10-3